This TCR beta chain was recorded in a study of graft-versus-host responses after intestinal transplantation. As for the study in general: Anti-thymocyte globulin induction was given to all recipients, followed by tacrolimus and steroids for three to four years.

Clones were read by immunoSEQ multiplex PCR, and TCRdb kept only the in-frame ones, dropping some. The sample has roughly 14,000 clones; almost 30% are singletons. Plating of about 200,000 CFSE-labeled responder cells was done together with about 200,000 irradiated, violet-dye-labeled stimulator cells. Proliferating CFSE-low CD3+CD4+ and CD3+CD8+ responders were sorted after the reaction. The CDR3 has 16 amino acids. CDR1 and CDR2 (germline): WNHNN, SYGVQD (reference sequence). Trimming took off 5 bases at V and 1 base at J, with 12 bases between the two ends. The V and J genes are TRBV10-1 and TRBJ2-6, with D unclear. The source of this sequence is a human patient who received an intestinal transplant. Sequences were derived from alloreactive CD4+ T cells from a mixed lymphocyte reaction culture, sampled before intestinal transplant. Subset in this sample: CFSE-low proliferating T cells sorted from approximately 6-day pre-transplant mixed lymphocyte reaction (GvH or HvG direction). The CDR3 sequence: CASSWTTTSGANVLTF. Here the CDR3 DNA reads TGCGCCAGCAGTTGGACCACTACTTCTGGGGCCAACGTCCTGACTTTC.